This section outlines one T cell receptor beta chain sequence together with its context. No antigen is known for it. This CDR3 has 14 amino acids. The germline V gene encodes CDR1 MNHNS and CDR2 SASEGT. Starting material for each TCR library was roughly 3,300 ng of total RNA. UMIs that had a 6-nucleotide sample barcode were put in using template switching. The cDNA of both the TCRalpha and TCRbeta chains was subjected to two nested PCRs of about 15 and 9 cycles. TCRdb derives one entry per CDR3 protein from the 5' RACE reads, leaving out DNA. The sample has about 380,000 distinct CDR3 sequences. The sample belongs to a study of monozygotic twins with inflammatory bowel disease. Overall study results and limits: The analysis failed to separate different T cell subtypes.

The rearrangement uses TRBV6-1 and TRBJ2-3; the D call of TRBD1 rests on TCRdb alone, since no DNA is present to check it. The source of this sequence is a human donor with ulcerative colitis or Crohn's disease, or a healthy co-twin of an affected twin (not recorded which). Sequenced: blood. CDR3 in amino acids: CASLDRTSTDTQYF.